The 6 T cell receptor beta chains presented below share a single source sample, sequenced in a study of immune aging and cytomegalovirus after organ transplant. For these receptors, no antigen is known. As for time point: five sample-tagged time points from pre-transplant (day -1) to day 368 post-transplant, pooled. Cells were captured in microwells, and libraries were made with BD Rhapsody targeted mRNA and AbSeq chemistry. TCRdb called the single-cell sequencing reads again in MiXCR, with one record for every CDR3 protein. The table shows 20,000 to 25,000 distinct CDR3 sequences, with approximately 40% occurring only once. Sequences were derived from CMV peptide-activated CD4+ and CD8+ T cells sorted from blood, sampled at five time points, pooled. Documented subset: sorted CD8+CD137+ and CD4+CD154+ T cells after roughly 12 h CMV IE-1 peptide stimulation. These receptors all come from a female donor who had a heart transplant and CMV viremia.

CDR3 DNA: TGTGCCAGCGGACAGGGGCTATCCTACGAGCAGTACTTC. Its translation: CASGQGLSYEQYF. V is TRBV2 and J is TRBJ2-7, with TRBD1 identical over 9 bases. Germline V gene data show CDR1 as SNHLY and CDR2 as FYNNEI. Losses at the gene ends were 8 bases for V and 1 base for J; bases not matched to a gene: 3. The CDR3 length is 13 residues.

This clonotype was seen a handful of times. The chain couples TRBV5-4 to TRBJ2-5; 8 bases fit TRBD2. CDR3 length: 14 amino acids. CDR1 is SGHNT, CDR2 YYREEE, per germline (reference sequence). V gave up 0 bases and J gave up 5 bases; unmatched junction bases: 3. The CDR3 DNA is TGTGCCAGCAGCTTGGGACTAGCGATGGAGACCCAGTACTTC. It yields the protein CASSLGLAMETQYF. Complete variable domain (other parts from reference TRBV5-4 and TRBJ2-5): ETGVTQSPTHLIKTRGQQVTLRCSSQSGHNTVSWYQQALGQGPQFIFQYYREEENGRGNFPPRFSGLQFPNYSSELNVNALELDDSALYLCASSLGLAMETQYFGPGTRLLVL.

Details on this clonotype: A junction end diverges from the germline sequence, so it may reflect a read error. V usage is TRBV12-5 and J usage is TRBJ2-1, with D unresolved. CDR3 length: 13 residues. The germline gives CDR1 LGHNT, CDR2 FRNRAP. CDR3 sequence: CASGLNQYNEQFF. The DNA of the CDR3 is TGCGCTAGTGGTTTGAACCAGTACAATGAGCAGTTCTTC.

The CDR3 is CASSLTGTHRWNEQFF. The CDR3 coding sequence is TGTGCCAGCAGCCTAACCGGGACCCACCGTTGGAATGAGCAGTTCTTC. The chain has TRBV14 and TRBJ2-1, with D possibly called TRBD1 or TRBD2 (5 bases each). The germline gives CDR1 SGHDN, CDR2 FVKESK. This CDR3 region has 16 residues. Trimming cost V 4 bases and J 7 bases, with 20 bases left between them.

A few counts support this clonotype. This chain connects TRBV30 to TRBJ2-7; D gene uncertain. V lost 4 bases and J lost 2, with 9 bases in between. Germline V gives CDR1 GTSNPN, CDR2 SVGIG (reference sequence). There are 12 residues in the CDR3. CDR3 bases: TGTGCCTGGACCGATAGAGCCTACGAGCAGTACTTC. It translates to CAWTDRAYEQYF.

This clonotype was detected only once. The chain combines TRBV7-2 with TRBJ1-5; D gene ambiguous. The CDR3 runs 15 residues. Germline V lookup: CDR1 SGHTA, CDR2 FQGNSA. Trimming took off 0 bases at V and 2 bases at J, with 8 bases between the two ends. The CDR3 region has the DNA TGTGCCAGCAGCTTAGCACTCCTCGGCAATCAGCCCCAGCATTTT. This sequence encodes CASSLALLGNQPQHF.